This is a list of T cell receptor beta chains from one sample in a study of cytomegalovirus exposure and HLA in healthy donors. Generated by immunoSEQ multiplex PCR, the TCRdb table keeps only in-frame clones and is missing some. This sample has about 93,000 clones, with approximately 72% found just once. The sample comprised PBMCs. Receptors were obtained from a woman in her thirties or forties in good health and CMV-seronegative. The CDR3 runs from the conserved cysteine through the conserved F or W. D genes are given only for firm matches. Only some rows state a clone size, as once, few, many or a class for expanded clones.

clone size: NA; V gene: TRBV14; D gene: NA; J gene: TRBJ2-3; CDR3 length: 13; CDR3 DNA: TGTGCCAGCAGCCGGACTTTCCCGGTGACGCAGTATTTT; CDR3 protein: CASSRTFPVTQYF
clone size: NA; V gene: TRBV28; D gene: TRBD1; J gene: TRBJ1-2; CDR3 length: 14; CDR3 DNA: TGTGCCAGCAGGGGGGACAGGAGAACCTATGGCTACACCTTC; CDR3 protein: CASRGDRRTYGYTF
clone size: NA; V gene: TRBV9; D gene: NA; J gene: TRBJ2-5; CDR3 length: 15; CDR3 DNA: TGTGCCAGCAGCGCCTCCGGGACTCCCCAAGAGACCCAGTACTTC; CDR3 protein: CASSASGTPQETQYF
clone size: NA; V gene: TRBV4-2; D gene: NA; J gene: TRBJ2-5; CDR3 length: 13; CDR3 DNA: TGTGCCAGCAGCCAACAGGGAATGGAGACCCAGTACTTC; CDR3 protein: CASSQQGMETQYF
clone size: NA; V gene: TRBV27; D gene: TRBD1; J gene: TRBJ2-7; CDR3 length: 14; CDR3 DNA: TGTGCCAGCAGTCTCCGGGACAGGGGTTACGAGCAGTACTTC; CDR3 protein: CASSLRDRGYEQYF
clone size: NA; V gene: TRBV5-1; D gene: TRBD1; J gene: TRBJ1-2; CDR3 length: 15; CDR3 DNA: TGCGCCAGCAGCTGGAGGACCGGGACAGGGAATGGCTACACCTTC; CDR3 protein: CASSWRTGTGNGYTF
clone size: NA; V gene: TRBV27; D gene: TRBD1; J gene: TRBJ1-3; CDR3 length: 17; CDR3 DNA: TGTGCCAGCAGTAAAAACAGGGGGAGTACTTCTGGAAACACCATATATTTT; CDR3 protein: CASSKNRGSTSGNTIYF
clone size: NA; V gene: TRBV18; D gene: NA; J gene: TRBJ1-1; CDR3 length: 14; CDR3 DNA: TGTGCCAGCTCACCATATTACAGGAACACTGAAGCTTTCTTT; CDR3 protein: CASSPYYRNTEAFF
clone size: NA; V gene: TRBV27; D gene: TRBD2; J gene: TRBJ2-1; CDR3 length: 17; CDR3 DNA: TGTGCCAGCAGCCAACCGTCCGGGACTAGCGGGAGAAATGAGCAGTTCTTC; CDR3 protein: CASSQPSGTSGRNEQFF
clone size: NA; V gene: TRBV5-4; D gene: TRBD2; J gene: TRBJ2-3; CDR3 length: 14; CDR3 DNA: TGTGCCAGCGGACCGGGACTAGCGGGAGATACGCAGTATTTT; CDR3 protein: CASGPGLAGDTQYF
clone size: NA; V gene: TRBV10-2; D gene: NA; J gene: TRBJ2-1; CDR3 length: 14; CDR3 DNA: TGCGCCAGCAGTGAGCGAGTATCCTACAATGAGCAGTTCTTC; CDR3 protein: CASSERVSYNEQFF
clone size: NA; V gene: TRBV20-1; D gene: TRBD1; J gene: TRBJ1-2; CDR3 length: 10; CDR3 DNA: TGCAGGGGACAGGGTGATGGCTACACCTTC; CDR3 protein: CRGQGDGYTF
clone size: NA; V gene: TRBV5-1; D gene: TRBD2; J gene: TRBJ2-3; CDR3 length: 16; CDR3 DNA: TGCGCCAGCAGCTCCCGACTAGCGGGAGGAGGAGATACGCAGTATTTT; CDR3 protein: CASSSRLAGGGDTQYF
clone size: NA; V gene: TRBV14; D gene: TRBD2; J gene: TRBJ2-3; CDR3 length: 17; CDR3 DNA: TGTGCCAGCAGCCAAGAACGCGGGAGGCCAGACACAGATACGCAGTATTTT; CDR3 protein: CASSQERGRPDTDTQYF
clone size: NA; V gene: TRBV29-1; D gene: NA; J gene: TRBJ1-2; CDR3 length: 12; CDR3 DNA: TGCAGCGTAGGAGGGACTTACTATGGCTACACCTTC; CDR3 protein: CSVGGTYYGYTF
clone size: NA; V gene: TRBV19; D gene: TRBD1; J gene: TRBJ1-2; CDR3 length: 15; CDR3 DNA: TGTGCCAGTAGTATGAATCCAGGGGGCTTTGGCGGCTACACCTTC; CDR3 protein: CASSMNPGGFGGYTF
clone size: NA; V gene: TRBV28; D gene: NA; J gene: TRBJ2-7; CDR3 length: 18; CDR3 DNA: TGTGCCAGCAGTTTCTTTTGGCCGACCCGGGGTTCCTCCTACGAGCAGTACTTC; CDR3 protein: CASSFFWPTRGSSYEQYF
clone size: NA; V gene: TRBV19; D gene: NA; J gene: TRBJ1-1; CDR3 length: 15; CDR3 DNA: TGTGCCAGTAGTAGGGGAGACGGGGATGACGCTGAAGCTTTCTTT; CDR3 protein: CASSRGDGDDAEAFF
clone size: NA; V gene: TRBV9; D gene: TRBD1; J gene: TRBJ1-1; CDR3 length: 16; CDR3 DNA: TGTGCCAGCAGACCCAGGGGGACAGGGGCGACCACTGAAGCTTTCTTT; CDR3 protein: CASRPRGTGATTEAFF
clone size: NA; V gene: TRBV28; D gene: TRBD1; J gene: TRBJ1-5; CDR3 length: 14; CDR3 DNA: TGTGCCAGCACTTTGCCAGGGGGAAATCAGCCCCAGCATTTT; CDR3 protein: CASTLPGGNQPQHF
clone size: NA; V gene: TRBV29-1; D gene: NA; J gene: TRBJ1-1; CDR3 length: 12; CDR3 DNA: TGCAGCGGAGGGCTGAGAAACACTGAAGCTTTCTTT; CDR3 protein: CSGGLRNTEAFF
clone size: few; V gene: TRBV6-1; D gene: NA; J gene: TRBJ1-1; CDR3 length: 15; CDR3 DNA: TGTGCCAGCAGTGGTCGGGACAACCTGAACACTGAAGCTTTCTTT; CDR3 protein: CASSGRDNLNTEAFF
clone size: NA; V gene: TRBV20-1; D gene: TRBD1; J gene: TRBJ1-2; CDR3 length: 11; CDR3 DNA: TGCAGTGCGAGGACAGGTTATGGCTACACCTTC; CDR3 protein: CSARTGYGYTF
clone size: NA; V gene: TRBV28; D gene: NA; J gene: TRBJ1-5; CDR3 length: 15; CDR3 DNA: TGTGCCAGCTCCAAGGAGCTAGATAGCAATCAGCCCCAGCATTTT; CDR3 protein: CASSKELDSNQPQHF
clone size: NA; V gene: TRBV30; D gene: NA; J gene: TRBJ2-5; CDR3 length: 11; CDR3 DNA: TGTGCCTGGAGTACGGGGGAGACGCAGTACTTC; CDR3 protein: CAWSTGETQYF
clone size: NA; V gene: TRBV7-6; D gene: NA; J gene: TRBJ2-5; CDR3 length: 14; CDR3 DNA: TGTGCCAGCAGCGCGACAGGCCCCCAAGAGACCCAGTACTTC; CDR3 protein: CASSATGPQETQYF
clone size: NA; V gene: TRBV15; D gene: TRBD1; J gene: TRBJ2-1; CDR3 length: 15; CDR3 DNA: TGTGCCACCAGCAGAGGGACAGGTACTAGGGGTGAGCAGTTCTTC; CDR3 protein: CATSRGTGTRGEQFF
clone size: NA; V gene: TRBV29-1; D gene: NA; J gene: TRBJ2-1; CDR3 length: 11; CDR3 DNA: TGCAGCGTTGACAGGGCCAATGAGCAGTTCTTC; CDR3 protein: CSVDRANEQFF
clone size: NA; V gene: TRBV5-1; D gene: TRBD1; J gene: TRBJ2-7; CDR3 length: 13; CDR3 DNA: TGCGCCAGCAGCTTACAGGGGATCTACGAGCAGTACTTC; CDR3 protein: CASSLQGIYEQYF
clone size: NA; V gene: TRBV5-6; D gene: NA; J gene: TRBJ2-7; CDR3 length: 15; CDR3 DNA: TGTGCCAGCAGCTTGAGGCAGGTCGGCTCCTACGAGCAGTACTTC; CDR3 protein: CASSLRQVGSYEQYF
clone size: NA; V gene: TRBV28; D gene: NA; J gene: TRBJ1-1; CDR3 length: 15; CDR3 DNA: TGTGCCAGCAGCACCGGACAGTTCTTGAACACTGAAGCTTTCTTT; CDR3 protein: CASSTGQFLNTEAFF
clone size: NA; V gene: TRBV25-1; D gene: NA; J gene: TRBJ2-5; CDR3 length: 15; CDR3 DNA: TGTGCCAGCAGTGAACCCTCGGGTGTTCAAGAGACCCAGTACTTC; CDR3 protein: CASSEPSGVQETQYF
clone size: few; V gene: TRBV6-1; D gene: NA; J gene: TRBJ2-2; CDR3 length: 13; CDR3 DNA: TGTGCCAGCCCTCCGGTAGCGGACGGGGAGCTGTTTTTT; CDR3 protein: CASPPVADGELFF
clone size: NA; V gene: TRBV25-1; D gene: TRBD2; J gene: TRBJ2-5; CDR3 length: 17; CDR3 DNA: TGTGCCAGCAGTGCCCCCCGGGGGGTTGCGTACCAAGAGACCCAGTACTTC; CDR3 protein: CASSAPRGVAYQETQYF
clone size: once; V gene: TRBV7-2; D gene: TRBD2; J gene: TRBJ2-5; CDR3 length: 15; CDR3 DNA: TGTGCCAGCAGCTTAGGGAGCGGGAGAGTAGAGACCCAGTACTTC; CDR3 protein: CASSLGSGRVETQYF
clone size: NA; V gene: TRBV6-5; D gene: NA; J gene: TRBJ1-2; CDR3 length: 15; CDR3 DNA: TGTGCCAGCACTATAGGAGTAACAGGGATTGGGGGCTACACCTTC; CDR3 protein: CASTIGVTGIGGYTF
clone size: NA; V gene: TRBV27; D gene: TRBD1; J gene: TRBJ1-2; CDR3 length: 15; CDR3 DNA: TGTGCCAGCAAAGCCGGGACAGGGCCAAGGGGTGGCTACACCTTC; CDR3 protein: CASKAGTGPRGGYTF
clone size: NA; V gene: TRBV5-1; D gene: NA; J gene: TRBJ1-2; CDR3 length: 17; CDR3 DNA: TGCGCCAGCAGCTTGGGGGACAAAAGGGGACTATTATGGGGCTACACCTTC; CDR3 protein: CASSLGDKRGLLWGYTF
clone size: NA; V gene: TRBV4-2; D gene: TRBD1; J gene: TRBJ1-4; CDR3 length: 16; CDR3 DNA: TGTGCCAGCAGCCGGGAAGCCGGGACAGGGGGTGAAAAACTGTTTTTT; CDR3 protein: CASSREAGTGGEKLFF
clone size: NA; V gene: TRBV6-5; D gene: TRBD2; J gene: TRBJ2-7; CDR3 length: 15; CDR3 DNA: TGTGCCAGCAGTCCTCTAGCGGGAGCCTCCTACGAGCAGTACTTC; CDR3 protein: CASSPLAGASYEQYF
clone size: NA; V gene: TRBV15; D gene: TRBD1; J gene: TRBJ2-2; CDR3 length: 15; CDR3 DNA: TGTGCCACCAGCAATGAGGGGGCCGGCACCGGGGAGCTGTTTTTT; CDR3 protein: CATSNEGAGTGELFF
clone size: NA; V gene: TRBV6-6; D gene: TRBD1; J gene: TRBJ1-5; CDR3 length: 14; CDR3 DNA: TGTGCCAGCAGTTCGGACAGGGACAATCAGCCCCAGCATTTT; CDR3 protein: CASSSDRDNQPQHF
clone size: NA; V gene: TRBV30; D gene: TRBD1; J gene: TRBJ2-1; CDR3 length: 13; CDR3 DNA: TGTGCCTGGAGTGTACGGGACAGCGGAGGGCAGTTCTTC; CDR3 protein: CAWSVRDSGGQFF
clone size: NA; V gene: TRBV30; D gene: NA; J gene: TRBJ2-3; CDR3 length: 12; CDR3 DNA: TGTGCCTGGAGTGTACCTAGGGGGACGCAGTATTTT; CDR3 protein: CAWSVPRGTQYF
clone size: NA; V gene: TRBV28; D gene: TRBD1; J gene: TRBJ1-5; CDR3 length: 14; CDR3 DNA: TGTGCCAGCAGTAAGGGACAGGTTCATCAGCCCCAGCATTTT; CDR3 protein: CASSKGQVHQPQHF
clone size: NA; V gene: TRBV4-1; D gene: NA; J gene: TRBJ2-5; CDR3 length: 15; CDR3 DNA: TGCGCCAGCCAAAAATGGGGGGGGGCTGGGGAGACCCAGTACTTC; CDR3 protein: CASQKWGGAGETQYF
clone size: NA; V gene: TRBV27; D gene: NA; J gene: TRBJ1-5; CDR3 length: 15; CDR3 DNA: TGTGCCAGCAGCCCCATTTTACAGGGCAATCAGCCCCAGCATTTT; CDR3 protein: CASSPILQGNQPQHF
clone size: NA; V gene: TRBV19; D gene: TRBD1; J gene: TRBJ1-5; CDR3 length: 16; CDR3 DNA: TGTGCCAGTAGTATCCCCCGGGACAGGCTCAATCAGCCCCAGCATTTT; CDR3 protein: CASSIPRDRLNQPQHF
clone size: NA; V gene: TRBV5-1; D gene: TRBD1; J gene: TRBJ1-1; CDR3 length: 16; CDR3 DNA: TGCGCCAGCAGCTTGACCGGGACAGGAGGGAACACTGAAGCTTTCTTT; CDR3 protein: CASSLTGTGGNTEAFF
clone size: NA; V gene: TRBV6-5; D gene: TRBD1; J gene: TRBJ2-6; CDR3 length: 16; CDR3 DNA: TGTGCCAGCAGCTACAGACAGGGCGCTGGGGCCAACGTCCTGACTTTC; CDR3 protein: CASSYRQGAGANVLTF
clone size: NA; V gene: TRBV6-5; D gene: NA; J gene: TRBJ1-2; CDR3 length: 15; CDR3 DNA: TGTGCCAGCAGTCGACCGGGGGAGGATTACAGGGGCTACACCTTC; CDR3 protein: CASSRPGEDYRGYTF
clone size: NA; V gene: TRBV19; D gene: TRBD1; J gene: TRBJ1-4; CDR3 length: 14; CDR3 DNA: TGTGCCAGTAGTATAGCACAGGGGAGTGAAAAACTGTTTTTT; CDR3 protein: CASSIAQGSEKLFF
clone size: NA; V gene: TRBV5-1; D gene: TRBD1; J gene: TRBJ1-4; CDR3 length: 16; CDR3 DNA: TGCGCCAGCAGCTTAGGACACGCAGGGGGATTTGAAAAACTGTTTTTT; CDR3 protein: CASSLGHAGGFEKLFF
clone size: many; V gene: TRBV4-1; D gene: NA; J gene: TRBJ1-4; CDR3 length: 12; CDR3 DNA: TGCGCCAGCAGCCAGCCTCAGGAAAAACTGTTTTTT; CDR3 protein: CASSQPQEKLFF